This section outlines one TCR beta chain sequence together with its context. Its antigen is unknown. The length of the CDR3 is 14 residues. V lost 3 bases to trimming and J lost 6 bases; unmatched junction nucleotides: 5. CDR1 is LGHDT and CDR2 is YNNKEL in the germline V gene (reference sequence). CD4+ T cells from unexposed donors were obtained before the COVID-19 pandemic (2011-2018). Isolation of CD4+ T cells took place after nine to ten days in culture. The sample belongs to a study of CD4 T cells in relation to SARS-CoV-2 and coronaviruses. Assay: immunoSEQ multiplex PCR; the TCRdb copy retains only in-frame clones and omits some. The repertoire includes 15,000 to 20,000 clones, approximately 80% of them detected once, and roughly 15% sits in the top ten.

This TCR derives from a human donor in good health. The chain employs TRBV3-1 (or the pseudogene TRBV3-2) and TRBJ2-1; 7 bases agree with TRBD2. Specimen: CD4+ T cells from PBMCs, cultured in vitro. CDR3: CASSHSLAGNEQFF. CDR3 nucleotides: TGTGCCAGCAGCCATTCTTTAGCGGGCAATGAGCAGTTCTTC.